Presented here are 8 T cell receptor beta chains from one specimen sequenced in a study of regulatory T cells in long-lasting Graves disease. As for time point: persistent/refractory GD, antithyroid drugs over 5 years with positive TRAb. The authors made the TCR library using RNA they extracted from PBMCs. Investigators prepared the TCR beta libraries by applying iRepertoire HTBI primers and Arm-PCR of CDR3 regions. TCRdb itself ran the multiplex PCR reads through MiXCR, one entry per CDR3 protein. The data show 600,000 to 800,000 distinct CDR3 sequences, with around 32% seen just once and 35% to 55% held by the top ten. The source was peripheral blood mononuclear cells (PBMCs), collected when the disease was refractory, from a patient treated with antithyroid drugs. These receptors were obtained from a female donor with Graves disease.

This clonotype has ten or more counts. The rearrangement uses TRBV28 and TRBJ2-7, with 8 bases lining up with TRBD2. The CDR3 spans 15 residues. CDR1 MDHEN and CDR2 SYDVKM come from the germline V gene. Germline trimming cut 6 bases from V and 0 bases from J; bases unmatched to any gene: 7. The CDR3 loop reads CASSLPAGASYEQYF. The DNA of the CDR3 is TGTGCCAGCAGCCTACCAGCGGGGGCCTCCTACGAGCAGTACTTC. The full variable domain, with the rest looked up from reference TRBV28 and TRBJ2-7, is DVKVTQSSRYLVKRTGEKVFLECVQDMDHENMFWYRQDPGLGLRLIYFSYDVKMKEKGDIPEGYSVSREKKERFSLILESASTNQTSMYLCASSLPAGASYEQYFGPGTRLTVT.

This sequence joins TRBV6-2 or TRBV6-3 and TRBJ1-3; D is unresolved. Germline CDR1 and CDR2: MNHEY and SVGEGT. Trimming removed 6 bases from V and 0 bases from J, with 24 bases in between. The CDR3 loop spans 19 amino acids. Written as DNA, the CDR3 is TGTGCCAGCAGCCACGCGACGGAGGATCCTCACCCCTCTGGAAACACCATATATTTT. Translating gives CASSHATEDPHPSGNTIYF.

This clonotype occurred a few times. The rearrangement uses TRBV6-2 or TRBV6-3 and TRBJ1-1; D not certain. The V end lost 2 bases, the J end lost 3 bases, and 10 bases lay between the germline ends. Germline CDR1 MNHEY, CDR2 SVGEGT. The CDR3 loop spans 14 amino acids. CDR3 coding DNA: TGTGCCAGCAGTTACGGGAGCGGACACACTGAAGCTTTCTTT. Its protein product is CASSYGSGHTEAFF.

J is TRBJ1-4 and V is TRBV11-2; 7 bases fit TRBD1. The J segment lost 5 bases and the V segment lost 5 bases, leaving 8 bases of the junction unmatched. This CDR3 is 15 amino acids long. Germline-derived CDR1 and CDR2 are SGHAT and FQNNGV. The CDR3 DNA sequence: TGTGCCAGCAGCCACCCGGACAGGTTCAATGAAAAACTGTTTTTT. Its translation: CASSHPDRFNEKLFF.

This clonotype turned up a few times. The CDR3 DNA reads TGTGCCAGCAGTCTCAGGGGACGCGGCCTGGTGCAGGGAGGCTACACCTTC. As protein: CASSLRGRGLVQGGYTF. The chain links TRBV2 to TRBJ1-2; D might be TRBD1 (6 bases). The CDR3 spans 17 residues. The V gene lost 5 bases and the J gene lost 8 bases, with 27 bases spanning the gap. The germline CDR1 and CDR2 sequences are SNHLY and FYNNEI.

This chain connects TRBV20-1 to TRBJ2-1; perhaps TRBD1 as D (7 bases). This CDR3 region has 17 residues. V dropped 6 bases and J dropped 2 bases, with 23 bases sitting between them. CDR1 and CDR2 (germline): DFQATT, SNEGSKA (reference sequence). The CDR3 nucleotides read TGCAGTGCAAAACTTAACGCGCGGGACAGAGCCTACAATGAGCAGTTCTTC. Its translation is CSAKLNARDRAYNEQFF.

The rearrangement uses TRBV18 and TRBJ1-2, with TRBD1 matching 7 bases. With 5 bases clipped from V and 4 bases from J, the junction kept 10 bases outside the gene matches. This CDR3 is built from 15 residues. From germline, CDR1 is KGHSH and CDR2 LQKENI. The CDR3 sequence is CASSGTGTEPYGYTF. Written as DNA, the CDR3 is TGTGCCAGCTCAGGGACCGGGACAGAGCCCTATGGCTACACCTTC.

The V and J genes are TRBV15 and TRBJ1-3; TRBD1 is a possible D gene (5 bases). Germline CDR1 is LNHNV and CDR2 is YYDKDF (reference sequence). The V end lost 5 bases, the J end lost 4 bases, and 21 bases lay between the germline ends. This CDR3 is 17 amino acids long. The CDR3 sequence: CATSERRQSLGGNTIYF. CDR3 in DNA: TGTGCCACCAGCGAAAGACGACAGTCGCTGGGGGGAAACACCATATATTTT.